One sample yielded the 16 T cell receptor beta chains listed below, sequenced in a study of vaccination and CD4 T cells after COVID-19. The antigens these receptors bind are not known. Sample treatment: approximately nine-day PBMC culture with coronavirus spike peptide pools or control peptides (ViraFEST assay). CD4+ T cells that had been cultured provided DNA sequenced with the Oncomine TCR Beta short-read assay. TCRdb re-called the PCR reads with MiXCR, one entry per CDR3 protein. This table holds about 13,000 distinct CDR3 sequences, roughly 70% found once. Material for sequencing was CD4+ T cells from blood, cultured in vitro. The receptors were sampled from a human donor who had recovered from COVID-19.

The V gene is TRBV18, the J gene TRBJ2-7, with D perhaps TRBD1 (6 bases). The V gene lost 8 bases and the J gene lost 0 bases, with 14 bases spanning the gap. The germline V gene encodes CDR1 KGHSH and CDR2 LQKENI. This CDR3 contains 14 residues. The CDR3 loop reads CASTVQGTSYEQYF. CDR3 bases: TGTGCCAGCACAGTCCAGGGGACCTCCTACGAGCAGTACTTC.

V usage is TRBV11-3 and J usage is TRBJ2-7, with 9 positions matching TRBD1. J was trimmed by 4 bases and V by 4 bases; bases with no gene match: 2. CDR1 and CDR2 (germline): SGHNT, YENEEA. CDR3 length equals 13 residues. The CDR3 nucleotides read TGTGCCAGCAGCTCGGGACAGGGATACGAGCAGTACTTC. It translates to CASSSGQGYEQYF.

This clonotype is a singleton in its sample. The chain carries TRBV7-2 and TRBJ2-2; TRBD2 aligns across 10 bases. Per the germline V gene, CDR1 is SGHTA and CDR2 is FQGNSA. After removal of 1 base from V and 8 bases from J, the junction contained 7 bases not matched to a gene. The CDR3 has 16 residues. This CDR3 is CASSLVASGRFGELFF. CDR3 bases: TGTGCCAGCAGCTTAGTGGCTAGCGGGAGATTTGGGGAGCTGTTTTTT.

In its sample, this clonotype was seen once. The CDR3 protein is CATSGLNGHLSTDTQYF. The CDR3 bases are TGTGCCACCAGTGGATTGAACGGTCACCTTTCCACAGATACGCAGTATTTT. The rearrangement joins TRBV24-1 to TRBJ2-3; the D is unclear. The V gene's germline CDR1 is KGHDR and CDR2 SFDVKD. This CDR3 has 17 amino acids. Trimming removed 5 bases at V and 2 bases at J, with 19 bases between.

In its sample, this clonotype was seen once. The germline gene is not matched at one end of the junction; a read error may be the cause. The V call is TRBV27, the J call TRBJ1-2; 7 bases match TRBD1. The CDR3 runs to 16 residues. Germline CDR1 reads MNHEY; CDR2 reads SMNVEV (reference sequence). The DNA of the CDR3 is TGTGCCAGCAGGTTATCCTCGGGACAGCCACACTATGGCTACACCTTC. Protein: CASRLSSGQPHYGYTF.

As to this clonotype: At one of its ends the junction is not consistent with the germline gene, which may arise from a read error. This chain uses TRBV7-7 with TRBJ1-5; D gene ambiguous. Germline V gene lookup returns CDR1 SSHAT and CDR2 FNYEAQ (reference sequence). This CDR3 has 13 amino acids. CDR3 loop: CASSLAINQPQHF. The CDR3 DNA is TGTGCTAGCAGCCTAGCGATTAATCAGCCCCAGCATTTT. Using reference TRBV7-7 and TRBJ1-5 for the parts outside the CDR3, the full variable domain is GAGVSQSPRYKVTKRGQDVTLRCDPISSHATLYWYQQALGQGPEFLTYFNYEAQPDKSGLPSDRFSAERPEGSISTLTIQRTEQRDSAMYRCASSLAINQPQHFGDGTRLSIL.

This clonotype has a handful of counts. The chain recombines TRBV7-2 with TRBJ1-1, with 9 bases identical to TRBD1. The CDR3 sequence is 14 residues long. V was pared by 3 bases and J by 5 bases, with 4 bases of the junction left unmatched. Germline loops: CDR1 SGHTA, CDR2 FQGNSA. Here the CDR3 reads CASSFYRGLTEAFF. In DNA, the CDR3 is TGTGCCAGCAGCTTCTACAGGGGGCTGACTGAAGCTTTCTTT.

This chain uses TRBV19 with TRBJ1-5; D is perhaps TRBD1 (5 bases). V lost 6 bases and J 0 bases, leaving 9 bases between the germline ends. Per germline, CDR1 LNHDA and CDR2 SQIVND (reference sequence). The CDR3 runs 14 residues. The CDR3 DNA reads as TGTGCCAGTAGCGACAGAAATAGCAATCAGCCCCAGCATTTT. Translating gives CASSDRNSNQPQHF.

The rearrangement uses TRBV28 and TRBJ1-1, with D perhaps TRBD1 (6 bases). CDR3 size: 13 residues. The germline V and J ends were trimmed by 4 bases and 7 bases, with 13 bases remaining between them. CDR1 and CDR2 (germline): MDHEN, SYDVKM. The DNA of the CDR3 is TGTGCCAGCAGTTACAGGGTCCCCCTTGAAGCTTTCTTT. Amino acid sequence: CASSYRVPLEAFF.

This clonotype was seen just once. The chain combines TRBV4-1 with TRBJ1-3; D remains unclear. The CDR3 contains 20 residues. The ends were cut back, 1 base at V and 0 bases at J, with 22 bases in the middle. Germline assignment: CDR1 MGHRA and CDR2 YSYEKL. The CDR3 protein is CASSQVLVTPPNLSGNTIYF. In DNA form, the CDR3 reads TGCGCCAGCAGCCAAGTTTTAGTGACACCCCCTAACCTCTCTGGAAACACCATATATTTT.

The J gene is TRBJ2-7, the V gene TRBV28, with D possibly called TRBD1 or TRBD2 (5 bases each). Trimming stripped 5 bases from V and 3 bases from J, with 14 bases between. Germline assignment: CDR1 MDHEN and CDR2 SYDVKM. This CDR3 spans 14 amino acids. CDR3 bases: TGTGCCAGCAGTCCCTTCTCGAGGGGCTACGAGCAGTACTTC. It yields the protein CASSPFSRGYEQYF. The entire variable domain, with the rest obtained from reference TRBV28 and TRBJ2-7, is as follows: DVKVTQSSRYLVKRTGEKVFLECVQDMDHENMFWYRQDPGLGLRLIYFSYDVKMKEKGDIPEGYSVSREKKERFSLILESASTNQTSMYLCASSPFSRGYEQYFGPGTRLTVT.

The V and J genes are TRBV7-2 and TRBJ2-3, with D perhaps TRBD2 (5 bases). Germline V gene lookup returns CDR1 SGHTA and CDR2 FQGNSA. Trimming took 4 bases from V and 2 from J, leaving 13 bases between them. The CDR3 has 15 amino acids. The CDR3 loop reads CASSSASGNTDTQYF. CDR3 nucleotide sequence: TGTGCCAGCAGCTCCGCCTCGGGGAACACAGATACGCAGTATTTT.

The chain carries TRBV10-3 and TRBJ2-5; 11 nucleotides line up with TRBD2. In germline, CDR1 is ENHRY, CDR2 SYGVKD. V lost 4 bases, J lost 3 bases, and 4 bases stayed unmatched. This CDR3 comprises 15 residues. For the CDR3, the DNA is TGTGCCATCAGTGGCTCACTAGCGGGAGAAGAGACCCAGTACTTC. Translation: CAISGSLAGEETQYF.

The CDR3 DNA is TGCGCCAGCAGCCAAGTCTTTCCTACCTTAGATACGCAGTATTTT. Encoded protein: CASSQVFPTLDTQYF. This rearrangement joins TRBV4-1 to TRBJ2-3; D gene uncertain. Germline assignment: CDR1 MGHRA and CDR2 YSYEKL. The CDR3 has 15 residues. Trimming took 1 base from V and 5 from J, leaving 13 bases between them.

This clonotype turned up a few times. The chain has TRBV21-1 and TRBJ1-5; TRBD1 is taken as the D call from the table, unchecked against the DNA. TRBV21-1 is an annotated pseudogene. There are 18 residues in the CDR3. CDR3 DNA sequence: TGTGCCAGCAGCAAAGGTGCTTGTGGGGGCGGGAGCAATCAGCCCCAGCATTTT. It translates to CASSKGACGGGSNQPQHF.

The CDR3 nucleotides are TGTGCCAGCAGTTTGGGGACGCGGAACTACGAGCAGTACTTC. Translating gives CASSLGTRNYEQYF. The rearrangement joins TRBV28 to TRBJ2-7; D may be TRBD1 or TRBD2 (5 bases each). The CDR3 extends over 14 amino acids. The germline V gene has CDR1 MDHEN and CDR2 SYDVKM. V lost 3 bases, J lost 3 bases, and 12 bases lay in between.